This TCR beta chain derives from a study of OX40 agonist ivuxolimab in advanced cancers. Regarding the study in general: Ivuxolimab, which targeted the costimulatory receptor OX40 (CD134), was an agonistic, fully human IgG2 monoclonal antibody. Of the approximately 50 dose-escalation patients, hepatocellular carcinoma was present in approximately 20, melanoma in around 15, renal cell carcinoma in 9 and head and neck cancer in 9. In the dose-escalation cohort, 82.7% of patients were male, and the mean age was approximately 60 years, with a range of 23 to 79. Three dose-escalation patients achieved partial responses, one with hepatocellular carcinoma and two with cutaneous melanoma. Intravenous ivuxolimab was administered to patients every 2 weeks at six dose levels: 0.01, 0.1, 0.3, 1.5, 3 and 10 mg/kg. Patients were allowed to have had prior anti-PD-1, anti-PD-L1 or anti-CTLA-4 therapy, and around 37% of the dose-escalation patients had previously received checkpoint inhibitors. Peripheral TCRbeta sequencing aimed to test whether ivuxolimab altered TCR sequence diversity and caused clonal T-cell expansion. The paper covers the monotherapy dose-escalation part of the phase I ivuxolimab trial, which included N ≈ 57 patients. Here is what the overall study found, with its caveats: At doses of 0.1 to 3.0 mg/kg, clonal expansion of both CD4+ and CD8+ T cells in blood was seen between baseline and week 6. Low levels of normalized T-cell clonal expansion were also shown by some nonresponding patients. The antigen specificity of the clonally expanded peripheral T cells was not determined. After ivuxolimab, CD8+ T cells had more expanded clones than CD4+ T cells on average. In the 0.1-3.0 mg/kg groups, partial responders had among the lowest normalized peripheral clonal expansion, particularly in CD8+ T cells.

Genomic DNA was isolated from the sorted cells so that the TCRbeta CDR3 region could be sequenced. The immunoSEQ Assay was used to sequence the TCRbeta CDR3 regions. Entries here come from immuneACCESS through TCRdb and include only in-frame sequences with V and J called. Some clones fail to appear in such tables; in the studies checked, an unresolved V gene covers under half of the shortfall, and the cause of the remainder is unknown. This sample gives tens of thousands of clones in total; around 83% of them show up just once. The ten top clones hold about 3.2% of the sample. As to this clone: The antigen this receptor binds is unknown. Base qualities are not at hand, and no much larger clone is one base apart.

From the cysteine through the phenylalanine, the CDR3 covers 13 amino acids. Here the CDR3 DNA is all that survives: 39 bases in frame from base 1. For CDR1 and CDR2, the germline V gene lists SGHRS and YFSETQ. Trimming at the junction amounts to 4 bases on V and 6 bases on J, and the germline ends lie 14 bases apart. The trial excluded patients who had a history of autoimmune disease or who were on systemic immunosuppression. In every dose cohort, peripheral blood was drawn for TCR sequencing at baseline, cycle 4 day 1, and cycle 7 day 1. The samples were taken from a phase I, first-in-human, multicenter, open-label dose-escalation trial of ivuxolimab. Adults with locally advanced or metastatic head and neck squamous cell, hepatocellular, melanoma or renal cell carcinoma were enrolled in the trial. CD4+ and CD8+ T cells were sorted separately from peripheral blood before TCR sequencing.

Sequenced here: CD4+ or CD8+ T cells sorted from blood, sampled in a trial of the OX40 agonist ivuxolimab. The sequence is built from TRBV5-1 and TRBJ2-7; the D gene cannot be resolved reliably. This TCR was sampled from an adult with an advanced solid tumor such as melanoma, head and neck, liver or kidney cancer. Here the CDR3 is given as CASSRMVGGEQYF. The DNA sequence is TGCGCCAGCAGCAGGATGGTGGGTGGCGAGCAGTACTTC.